This T cell receptor (beta chain) was recorded in a study of T-cell reconstitution after alpha-beta-depleted transplantation in children. For TCRbeta, the library was prepared with unique molecular identifiers. TCRdb reprocessed the PCR reads with MiXCR, giving one entry per CDR3 protein. The sample lists about 610,000 distinct CDR3 sequences; about 10% were seen once. In germline, CDR1 is MDHEN, CDR2 SYDVKM. This CDR3 comprises 15 residues. The J segment lost 6 bases and the V segment lost 1 base, leaving 6 bases of the junction unmatched. The genes are TRBV28 and TRBJ2-7; TRBD2 agrees at 10 bases. The sample was PBMCs from the stem cell graft donor, taken from the stem cell graft. The clonotype was recovered from a human donor who donated a stem cell graft to a child with acute myeloid leukemia. CDR3 sequence reads: CASSLSSSGSSEQYF. CDR3 DNA: TGTGCCAGCAGTTTATCTTCTAGCGGGAGTTCCGAGCAGTACTTC.